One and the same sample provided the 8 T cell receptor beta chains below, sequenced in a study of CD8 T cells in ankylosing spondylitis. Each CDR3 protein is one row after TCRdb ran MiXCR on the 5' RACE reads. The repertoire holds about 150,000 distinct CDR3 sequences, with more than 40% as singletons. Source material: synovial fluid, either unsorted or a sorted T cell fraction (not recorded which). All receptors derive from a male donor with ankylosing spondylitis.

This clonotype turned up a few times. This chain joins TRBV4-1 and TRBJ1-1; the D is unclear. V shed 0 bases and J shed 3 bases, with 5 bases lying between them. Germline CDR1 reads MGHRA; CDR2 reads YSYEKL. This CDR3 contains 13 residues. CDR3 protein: CASSQERDTEAFF. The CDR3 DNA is TGCGCCAGCAGCCAAGAGAGAGACACTGAAGCTTTCTTT.

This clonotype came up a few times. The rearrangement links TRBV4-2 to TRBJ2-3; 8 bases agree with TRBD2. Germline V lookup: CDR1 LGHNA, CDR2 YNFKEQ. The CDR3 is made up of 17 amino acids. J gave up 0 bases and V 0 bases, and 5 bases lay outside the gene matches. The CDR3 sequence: CASSQDGTGGSTDTQYF. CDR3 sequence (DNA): TGTGCCAGCAGCCAAGACGGGACGGGGGGGAGCACAGATACGCAGTATTTT.

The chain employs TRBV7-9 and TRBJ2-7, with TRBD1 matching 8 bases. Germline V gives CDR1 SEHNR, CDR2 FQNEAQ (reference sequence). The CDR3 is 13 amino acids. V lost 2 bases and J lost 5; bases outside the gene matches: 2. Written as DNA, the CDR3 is TGTGCCAGCAGCTTACAGGGGGCTAACGAGCAGTACTTC. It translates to CASSLQGANEQYF.

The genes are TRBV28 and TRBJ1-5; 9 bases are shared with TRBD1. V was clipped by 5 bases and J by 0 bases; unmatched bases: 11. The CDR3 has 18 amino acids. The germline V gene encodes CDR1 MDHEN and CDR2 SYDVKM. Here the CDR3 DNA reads TGTGCCAGCAGTCTTGACAGGGGGGCTGTTTATAGCAATCAGCCCCAGCATTTT. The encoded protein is CASSLDRGAVYSNQPQHF. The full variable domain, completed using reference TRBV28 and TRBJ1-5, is DVKVTQSSRYLVKRTGEKVFLECVQDMDHENMFWYRQDPGLGLRLIYFSYDVKMKEKGDIPEGYSVSREKKERFSLILESASTNQTSMYLCASSLDRGAVYSNQPQHFGDGTRLSIL.

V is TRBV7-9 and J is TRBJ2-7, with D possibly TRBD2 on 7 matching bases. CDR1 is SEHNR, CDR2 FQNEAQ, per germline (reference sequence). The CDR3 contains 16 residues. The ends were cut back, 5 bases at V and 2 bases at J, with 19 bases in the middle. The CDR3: CASSPQSTGTTYEQYF. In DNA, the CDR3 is TGTGCCAGCAGCCCCCAGTCCACAGGGACTACCTACGAGCAGTACTTC.

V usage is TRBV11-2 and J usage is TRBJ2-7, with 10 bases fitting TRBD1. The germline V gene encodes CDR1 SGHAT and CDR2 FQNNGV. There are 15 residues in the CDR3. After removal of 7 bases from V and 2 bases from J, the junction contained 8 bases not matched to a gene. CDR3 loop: CASTRGDRGPYEQYF. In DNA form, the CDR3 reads TGTGCCAGCACTAGGGGGGACAGGGGTCCCTACGAGCAGTACTTC.

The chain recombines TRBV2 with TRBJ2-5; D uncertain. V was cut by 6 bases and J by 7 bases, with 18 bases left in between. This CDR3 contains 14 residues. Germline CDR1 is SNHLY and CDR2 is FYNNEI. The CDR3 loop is CASSPFRVIVTQYF. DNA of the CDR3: TGTGCCAGCAGCCCTTTTCGGGTTATCGTGACCCAGTACTTC.

The CDR3 region has the DNA TGCGCCAGCAGCTTGGCCACACAGGAAGCGGGTTTTAACTATGGCTACACCTTC. Translating it yields CASSLATQEAGFNYGYTF. The J gene is TRBJ1-2, the V gene TRBV5-1; maybe TRBD1 (5 bases). Germline CDR1 SGHRS, CDR2 YFSETQ. The CDR3 is made up of 18 amino acids. Between the trimmed V and J ends, which lost 0 bases and 1 base, there was a span of 19 bases.